This TCR beta chain was sequenced during a study of response to subunit inactivated influenza vaccine. Germline assignment: CDR1 MNHNY and CDR2 SVGAGI (reference sequence). This CDR3 is 13 amino acids long. Trimming cost V 4 bases and J 1 base, with 7 bases left between them. TCRdb analysed the RT-PCR reads with MiXCR anew, one entry per CDR3 protein. Of about 160,000 distinct CDR3 sequences listed, 11% are singletons. About this clonotype itself: Its antigen is undetermined.

The study's findings and limits: Each seasonal flu vaccination may recruit only limited new T cells, authors suggested.

The chain uses TRBV6-6 and TRBJ1-1; D is undetermined. Sequenced material: non-naive T cells sorted from PBMCs, taken roughly 46 days after vaccination. This clonotype was obtained from a man over 45 who received an inactivated influenza vaccine. This chain's CDR3 is CASSSLSNTEAFF. The CDR3 DNA reads TGTGCCAGCAGTTCCCTTTCGAACACTGAAGCTTTCTTT.